The 6 T cell receptor beta chains below all came from one sample that was sequenced in a study of shared clonotypes between healthy human individuals. The assay was immunoSEQ multiplex PCR, and TCRdb's table has in-frame clones only and misses some. The table records about 960,000 clones, approximately 80% of them present only once. Sequences were obtained from memory CD4+ T cells sorted from blood. Noted subset: CD45RA-negative fraction. Receptors originate from a man between 18 and 35 years old in good health.

The chain uses TRBV7-6 and TRBJ2-7, with D possibly matching TRBD2 (5 bases). CDR1 and CDR2 from the germline V gene are SGHVS and FNYEAQ. The CDR3 loop spans 13 amino acids. V lost 6 bases and J lost 9, with 18 bases in between. The CDR3 DNA sequence: TGTGCCAGCAGTGCTACTCCGGTGGCGGGGCAGTACTTC. The encoded protein is CASSATPVAGQYF. Drawing the rest from reference TRBV7-6 and TRBJ2-7, the complete variable domain is GAGVSQSPRYKVTKRGQDVALRCDPISGHVSLYWYRQALGQGPEFLTYFNYEAQQDKSGLPNDRFSAERPEGSISTLTIQRTEQRDSAMYRCASSATPVAGQYFGPGTRLTVT.

This chain connects TRBV27 to TRBJ1-1, with D hard to call. The CDR3 contains 12 residues. CDR1 is MNHEY and CDR2 is SMNVEV in the germline V gene (reference sequence). DNA of the CDR3: TGTCTCAGAGAAGGGTTAGGGACTGAAGCTTTCTTT. Translation: CLREGLGTEAFF.

The chain recombines TRBV19 with TRBJ1-5; 9 bases match TRBD1. Germline loops: CDR1 LNHDA, CDR2 SQIVND (reference sequence). V shed 4 bases, J shed 5 bases, and the junction held 6 bases outside the gene matches. This CDR3 has 15 amino acids. CDR3 nucleotides: TGTGCCAGTAGTAAGACCACAGGGGGCTATCAGCCCCAGCATTTT. This encodes CASSKTTGGYQPQHF.

The chain joins TRBV5-1 to TRBJ1-2; D is unresolved. CDR3 length: 14 amino acids. Germline lookup yields CDR1 SGHRS and CDR2 YFSETQ. Between the trimmed V and J ends, which lost 2 bases and 8 bases, there was a span of 16 bases. In nucleotides, the CDR3 is TGCGCCAGCAGCTTTGATCCGGCAGTATACGGCTACACCTTC. Protein product: CASSFDPAVYGYTF.

The genes are TRBV7-2 and TRBJ1-2, with a tentative D call TRBD1 (6 bases). Germline V gene sequence: CDR1 SGHTA, CDR2 FQGNSA. V lost 5 bases to trimming and J lost 5 bases, with 21 bases between them. This CDR3 has 16 residues. CDR3 DNA: TGTGCCAGCAGCCAACGGGGGGCGGAGGGGACTTATGGCTACACCTTC. Translating it yields CASSQRGAEGTYGYTF.

V and J are TRBV12-5 and TRBJ2-5; D may correspond to TRBD1 or TRBD2 (6 bases each). Per germline, CDR1 LGHNT and CDR2 FRNRAP. The CDR3 runs 16 residues. V was clipped by 1 base and J by 5 bases, with 17 bases between them. CDR3 region: CASGLGLGGLRETQYF. Here the CDR3 DNA reads TGTGCTAGTGGTTTGGGCCTGGGGGGCCTTAGGGAGACCCAGTACTTC.